This T cell receptor beta chain was obtained from a study of blood T cell repertoires in COVID-19. Here immunoSEQ multiplex PCR was the method, and the copy in TCRdb shows in-frame clones only, minus some. The table has 150,000 or so clones, about 80% seen once. Sequenced input: peripheral blood. This sequence originates from a human donor in a cohort sampled during active COVID-19.

CDR3 region: CASSPLAGRTGELFF. The CDR3 region has the DNA TGCGCCAGCAGCCCGCTAGCGGGTCGCACCGGGGAGCTGTTTTTT. The rearrangement uses TRBV5-1 and TRBJ2-2; 8 positions agree with TRBD2. The CDR3 covers 15 residues. V lost 4 bases to trimming and J lost 4 bases; unmatched junction nucleotides: 6. Germline-derived CDR1 and CDR2 are SGHRS and YFSETQ.